Below, 19 T cell receptor beta chains from the same sample are listed, as sequenced in a study of T-cell memory formation after mild COVID-19. TCRdb itself ran the 5' RACE reads through MiXCR, one entry per CDR3 protein. The table shows some 62,000 distinct CDR3 sequences, with 9% to 9.5% occurring only once. Specimen: PBMCs or a T cell subset sorted from them (not recorded which). Receptors were obtained from a man between 18 and 35 years old who had mild COVID-19 (a few samples of this study predate the infection). Cell type and time point are not known.

V usage is TRBV25-1 and J usage is TRBJ1-5, with TRBD1 matching over 9 bases. After removal of 10 bases from V and 6 bases from J, the junction contained 10 bases not matched to a gene. The germline gives CDR1 MGHDK, CDR2 SYGVNS. The CDR3 is 14 amino acids. CDR3 in amino acids: CATTLDRGGQPQHF. The DNA for the CDR3 is TGTGCCACCACTCTGGACAGGGGAGGTCAGCCCCAGCATTTT.

The chain combines TRBV12-1 with TRBJ2-7; the D call of TRBD1 is as the table states it, not checked on the DNA. TRBV12-1 is tagged as a pseudogene. This CDR3 comprises 17 residues. CDR3 sequence (DNA): TGTGCCAGCAGCCCCTCGGCCGCCGGGACAGGGTCTTTCACTCGGTACTTC. Its protein product is CASSPSAAGTGSFTRYF.

This clonotype was counted between two and nine times. The V gene is TRBV29-1, the J gene TRBJ1-2, with D uncertain. CDR3 length: 14 residues. CDR1 and CDR2 from the germline V gene are SQVTM and ANQGSEA. Trimming shortened V by 3 bases and J by 0 bases, and 11 bases separated the two germline ends. The CDR3 nucleotides are TGCAGCGTTGAGTTGAGGAGCCCTAACTATGGCTACACCTTC. It specifies CSVELRSPNYGYTF.

In its sample, this clonotype was seen many times. The chain couples TRBV7-2 to TRBJ2-5, with 8 bases fitting TRBD1. Germline loops: CDR1 SGHTA, CDR2 FQGNSA. After removal of 5 bases from V and 5 bases from J, the junction contained 4 bases not matched to a gene. The CDR3 has 13 amino acids. CDR3 sequence: CASSLQGAETQYF. CDR3 DNA: TGTGCCAGCAGCCTTCAGGGGGCGGAGACCCAGTACTTC.

This clonotype was counted ten times or more. CDR3 nucleotides: TGTGCCAGTCGACAGGGTGGGCCTCAGACCCAGTACTTC. Its translation: CASRQGGPQTQYF. The chain uses TRBV7-2 and TRBJ2-5, with 7 bases identical to TRBD1. J gave up 6 bases and V 9 bases, and 10 bases lay outside the gene matches. The V gene's germline CDR1 is SGHTA and CDR2 FQGNSA. The CDR3 totals 13 residues.

V usage is TRBV10-3 and J usage is TRBJ2-5; 8 bases are shared with TRBD1. In germline, CDR1 is ENHRY, CDR2 SYGVKD. V shed 6 bases, J shed 1 base, and the junction held 10 bases outside the gene matches. The CDR3 length is 16 residues. CDR3 nucleotides: TGTGCCATCAGCCCCGGGAACAGGGGGTCCCAAGAGACCCAGTACTTC. The encoded protein is CAISPGNRGSQETQYF.

In its sample, this clonotype was seen many times. V gene TRBV7-9 combines with J gene TRBJ2-4, with 7 nucleotides matching TRBD1. Germline values: CDR1 SEHNR, CDR2 FQNEAQ (reference sequence). Unmatched junction bases numbered 4, after V lost 5 bases and J lost 9 bases. The CDR3 totals 12 residues. CDR3 nucleotide sequence: TGTGCCAGCAGCATACAGGGGACCATTCAGTACTTC. Its translation: CASSIQGTIQYF.

This sequence joins TRBV5-6 and TRBJ1-1, with no clear D. Trimming removed 1 base at V and 4 bases at J, with 8 bases between. The CDR3 is 13 residues long. The V gene's germline CDR1 is SGHDT and CDR2 YYEEEE. Here the CDR3 DNA reads TGTGCCAGCAGCTTGTATATGTTCACTGAAGCTTTCTTT. The encoded protein is CASSLYMFTEAFF.

This clonotype was seen repeatedly, ten times or more. The rearrangement links TRBV20-1 to TRBJ2-1; 9 bases fit TRBD2. V lost 2 bases to trimming and J lost 7 bases; unmatched junction nucleotides: 9. CDR3 length: 15 amino acids. Germline V gene sequence: CDR1 DFQATT, CDR2 SNEGSKA (reference sequence). CDR3 coding DNA: TGCAGTGCTAGAAAACCGGGACTAGCTAGTAATGAGCAGTTCTTC. This translates into CSARKPGLASNEQFF.

This clonotype was counted at least ten times. V usage is TRBV7-2 and J usage is TRBJ2-3, with TRBD2 as a possible D gene (5 bases). V shed 4 bases and J shed 0 bases, with 8 bases lying between them. The CDR3 spans 14 residues. The germline V gene has CDR1 SGHTA and CDR2 FQGNSA. CDR3 residues: CASSWTESTDTQYF. The CDR3 DNA reads as TGTGCCAGCAGCTGGACTGAGAGCACAGATACGCAGTATTTT.

V is TRBV7-2 and J is TRBJ2-3, with 13 nucleotides matching TRBD2. Germline CDR1 is SGHTA and CDR2 is FQGNSA. V shed 3 bases and J 3 bases; nucleotides not matched to a gene: 6. The CDR3 totals 17 residues. This CDR3 reads CASSFLRLAGGTDTQYF. CDR3 DNA: TGTGCCAGCAGCTTCCTCCGACTAGCGGGGGGTACAGATACGCAGTATTTT.

This clonotype was observed at least ten times. The rearrangement joins TRBV5-1 to TRBJ2-7, with D possibly being TRBD1 (5 bases). The CDR3 has 14 residues. Germline lookup yields CDR1 SGHRS and CDR2 YFSETQ. The V end lost 0 bases, the J end lost 5 bases, and 12 bases lay between the germline ends. CDR3 sequence: CASSLATRGNEQYF. The CDR3 nucleotides are TGCGCCAGCAGCTTGGCCACAAGGGGCAACGAGCAGTACTTC.

In its sample, this clonotype was seen many times. This chain uses TRBV13 with TRBJ2-7, with D possibly being TRBD1 (6 bases). The ends were cut back, 5 bases at V and 6 bases at J, with 14 bases in the middle. From germline, CDR1 is PRHDT and CDR2 FYEKMQ (reference sequence). CDR3 length: 13 amino acids. CDR3 sequence: CASSDLQGTEQYV. CDR3 sequence (DNA): TGTGCCAGCAGCGACCTTCAGGGGACCGAGCAGTACGTC.

This clonotype was found many times. The chain recombines TRBV15 with TRBJ2-5; D is ambiguous. Deletions cut 0 bases from V and 2 bases from J, with 7 bases between. The CDR3 contains 14 residues. CDR1 is LNHNV, CDR2 YYDKDF, per germline (reference sequence). Here the CDR3 DNA reads TGTGCCACCAGCAGAGAGGATGCGCAAGAGACCCAGTACTTC. Its translation is CATSREDAQETQYF.

The rearrangement uses TRBV7-9 and TRBJ2-3, with no clear D. V lost 4 bases, J lost 5 bases, and 10 bases lay in between. Looked up from germline, CDR1 is SEHNR and CDR2 is FQNEAQ (reference sequence). This CDR3 region has 13 residues. In DNA, the CDR3 is TGTGCCAGCAGCTCGAACTCCGGAGATACGCAGTATTTT. It yields the protein CASSSNSGDTQYF.

Only a few counts were recorded for this clonotype. The rearrangement joins TRBV20-1 to TRBJ1-1, with unresolved D. CDR1 DFQATT and CDR2 SNEGSKA come from the germline V gene (reference sequence). Trimming pared 1 base from V and 4 bases from J, leaving 13 bases between. There are 14 residues in the CDR3. CDR3 sequence: CSARVSMGSTEAFF. The CDR3 DNA is TGCAGTGCTAGAGTCTCCATGGGGAGCACTGAAGCTTTCTTT.

This clonotype was observed a few times. The chain is built from TRBV7-2 and TRBJ2-3; 12 nucleotides line up with TRBD2. The CDR3 runs to 16 residues. With V trimmed by 5 bases and J by 6 bases, 9 bases remained unmatched. Germline V gives CDR1 SGHTA, CDR2 FQGNSA. CDR3 residues: CASSPFLAGGLDTQYF. As DNA, the CDR3 is TGTGCCAGCAGCCCCTTCCTAGCGGGGGGGTTGGATACGCAGTATTTT. The full variable domain, its missing parts supplied by reference TRBV7-2 and TRBJ2-3, is GAGVSQSPSNKVTEKGKDVELRCDPISGHTALYWYRQSLGQGLEFLIYFQGNSAPDKSGLPSDRFSAERTGGSVSTLTIQRTQQEDSAVYLCASSPFLAGGLDTQYFGPGTRLTVL.

This clonotype appeared many times. This rearrangement joins TRBV6-6 to TRBJ1-4, with D possibly TRBD1 on 5 matching bases. Trimming pared 6 bases from V and 0 bases from J, leaving 17 bases between. The CDR3 extends over 17 amino acids. Germline V gives CDR1 MNHNY, CDR2 SVGAGI (reference sequence). CDR3 in amino acids: CASRPRRDRPTNEKLFF. Written as DNA, the CDR3 is TGTGCCAGCAGACCTAGGAGGGACCGTCCAACTAATGAAAAACTGTTTTTT.

This clonotype was seen more than once but under ten times. V usage is TRBV5-1 and J usage is TRBJ2-5, with TRBD1 identical over 9 bases. V shed 5 bases and J 5 bases; nucleotides not matched to a gene: 10. The germline V gene has CDR1 SGHRS and CDR2 YFSETQ. This CDR3 has 15 residues. The CDR3 nucleotides are TGCGCCAGCAGTAGGACAGGGGAGAGTGGCGAGACCCAGTACTTC. It specifies CASSRTGESGETQYF. The whole variable domain, remainder taken from reference TRBV5-1 and TRBJ2-5, is KAGVTQTPRYLIKTRGQQVTLSCSPISGHRSVSWYQQTPGQGLQFLFEYFSETQRNKGNFPGRFSGRQFSNSRSEMNVSTLELGDSALYLCASSRTGESGETQYFGPGTRLLVL.